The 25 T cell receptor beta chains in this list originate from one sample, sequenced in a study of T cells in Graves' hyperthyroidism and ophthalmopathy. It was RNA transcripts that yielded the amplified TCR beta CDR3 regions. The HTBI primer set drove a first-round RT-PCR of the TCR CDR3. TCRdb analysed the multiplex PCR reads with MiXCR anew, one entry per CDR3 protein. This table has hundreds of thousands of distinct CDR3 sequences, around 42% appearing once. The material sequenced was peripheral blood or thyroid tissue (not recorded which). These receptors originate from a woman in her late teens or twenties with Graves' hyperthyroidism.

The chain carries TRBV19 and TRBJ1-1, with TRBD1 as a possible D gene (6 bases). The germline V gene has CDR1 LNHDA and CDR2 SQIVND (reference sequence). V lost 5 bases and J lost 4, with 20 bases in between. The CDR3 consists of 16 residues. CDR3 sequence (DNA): TGTGCCAGTAGTCACGATACCAGGGGCGGTCGCACTGAAGCTTTCTTT. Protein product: CASSHDTRGGRTEAFF.

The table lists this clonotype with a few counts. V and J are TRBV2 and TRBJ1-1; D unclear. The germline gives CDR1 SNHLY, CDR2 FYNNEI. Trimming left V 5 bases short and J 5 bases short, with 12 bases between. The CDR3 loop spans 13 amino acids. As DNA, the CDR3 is TGTGCCAGCAGTTTGGGGTGGGAGACTGAAGCTTTCTTT. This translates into CASSLGWETEAFF.

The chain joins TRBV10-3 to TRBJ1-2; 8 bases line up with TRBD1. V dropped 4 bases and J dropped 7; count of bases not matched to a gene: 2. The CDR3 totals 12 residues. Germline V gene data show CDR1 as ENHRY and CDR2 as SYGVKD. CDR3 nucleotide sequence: TGTGCCATCAGTGGGACAGGGAGTGGCTACACCTTC. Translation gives CAISGTGSGYTF.

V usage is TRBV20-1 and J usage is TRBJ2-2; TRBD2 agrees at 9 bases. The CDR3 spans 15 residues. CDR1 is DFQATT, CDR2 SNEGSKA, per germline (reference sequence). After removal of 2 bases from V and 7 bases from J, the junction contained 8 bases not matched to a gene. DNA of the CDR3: TGCAGTGCTAGACCTAAGCGGGAGGATCGCGGGGAGCTGTTTTTT. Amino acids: CSARPKREDRGELFF.

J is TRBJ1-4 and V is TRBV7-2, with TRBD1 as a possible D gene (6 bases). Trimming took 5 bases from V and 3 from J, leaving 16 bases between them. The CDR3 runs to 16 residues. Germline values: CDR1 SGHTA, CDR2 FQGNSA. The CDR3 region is CASSQEPGEANEKLFF. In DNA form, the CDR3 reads TGTGCCAGCAGCCAAGAGCCAGGGGAAGCTAATGAAAAACTGTTTTTT.

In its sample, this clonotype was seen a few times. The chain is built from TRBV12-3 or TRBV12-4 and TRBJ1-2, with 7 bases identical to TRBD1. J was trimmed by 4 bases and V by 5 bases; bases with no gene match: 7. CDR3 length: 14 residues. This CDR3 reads CASSPRDSIYGYTF. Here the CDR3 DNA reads TGTGCCAGCAGTCCCCGGGACAGCATCTATGGCTACACCTTC.

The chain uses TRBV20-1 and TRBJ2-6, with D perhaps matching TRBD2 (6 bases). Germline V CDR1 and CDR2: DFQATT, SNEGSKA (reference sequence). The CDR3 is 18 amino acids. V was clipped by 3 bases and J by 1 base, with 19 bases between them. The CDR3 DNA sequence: TGCAGTGCTAGTCTGGTCGGGACTTACAGGTCTGGGGCCAACGTCCTGACTTTC. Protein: CSASLVGTYRSGANVLTF.

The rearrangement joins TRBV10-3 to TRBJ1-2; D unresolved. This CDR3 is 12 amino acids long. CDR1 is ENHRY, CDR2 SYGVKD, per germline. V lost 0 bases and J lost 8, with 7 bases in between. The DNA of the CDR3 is TGTGCCATCAGTGAGTCCGGGGTCGGCTACACCTTC. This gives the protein CAISESGVGYTF.

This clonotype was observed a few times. The CDR3 sequence is CASSIGTGTGYQPQHF. The CDR3, as DNA: TGTGCCAGTAGTATAGGAACCGGGACAGGGTATCAGCCCCAGCATTTT. The V call is TRBV19, the J call TRBJ1-5; 9 bases line up with TRBD1. The V gene's germline CDR1 is LNHDA and CDR2 SQIVND (reference sequence). There are 16 residues in the CDR3. After removal of 1 base from V and 5 bases from J, the junction contained 6 bases not matched to a gene.

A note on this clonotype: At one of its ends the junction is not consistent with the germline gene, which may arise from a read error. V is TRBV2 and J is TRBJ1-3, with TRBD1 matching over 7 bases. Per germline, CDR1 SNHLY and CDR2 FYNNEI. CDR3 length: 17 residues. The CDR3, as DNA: TGTGCCAGCAGTGGAACTTCGGACAGGAGCTCTGGAGACACCATATATTTT. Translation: CASSGTSDRSSGDTIYF.

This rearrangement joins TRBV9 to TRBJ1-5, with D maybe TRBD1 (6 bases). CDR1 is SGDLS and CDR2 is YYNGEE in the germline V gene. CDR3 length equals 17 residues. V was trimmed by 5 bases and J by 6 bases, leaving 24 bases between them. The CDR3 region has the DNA TGTGCCAGCAGGCTACTACACTTTGCAGGGGAGGGTCAGCCCCAGCATTTT. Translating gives CASRLLHFAGEGQPQHF.

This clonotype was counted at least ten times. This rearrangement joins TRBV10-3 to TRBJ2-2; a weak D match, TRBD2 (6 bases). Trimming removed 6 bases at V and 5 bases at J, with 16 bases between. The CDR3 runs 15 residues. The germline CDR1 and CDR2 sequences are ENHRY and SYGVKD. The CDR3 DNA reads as TGTGCCATCAGAAGTCGCAGGGAGGAGACCGGGGAGCTGTTTTTT. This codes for CAIRSRREETGELFF.

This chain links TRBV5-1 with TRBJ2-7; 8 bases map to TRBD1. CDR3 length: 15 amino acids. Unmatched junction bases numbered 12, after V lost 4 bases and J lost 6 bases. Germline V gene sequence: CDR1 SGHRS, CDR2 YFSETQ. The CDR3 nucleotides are TGCGCCAGCAGCACACGGACAGGGACGGTGAGCGAGCAGTACTTC. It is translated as CASSTRTGTVSEQYF.

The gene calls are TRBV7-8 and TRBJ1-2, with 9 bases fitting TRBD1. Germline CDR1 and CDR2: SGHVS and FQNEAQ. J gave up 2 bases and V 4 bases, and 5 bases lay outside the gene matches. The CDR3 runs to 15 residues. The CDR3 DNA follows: TGTGCCAGCAGCTATCCCGGGACAGGGAACTATGGCTACACCTTC. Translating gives CASSYPGTGNYGYTF.

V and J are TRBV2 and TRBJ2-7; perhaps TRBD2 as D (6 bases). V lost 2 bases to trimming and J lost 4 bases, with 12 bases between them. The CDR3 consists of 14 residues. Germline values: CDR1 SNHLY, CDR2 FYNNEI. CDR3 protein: CASSEQLAVYEQYF. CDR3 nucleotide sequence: TGTGCCAGCAGTGAACAACTAGCTGTATACGAGCAGTACTTC.

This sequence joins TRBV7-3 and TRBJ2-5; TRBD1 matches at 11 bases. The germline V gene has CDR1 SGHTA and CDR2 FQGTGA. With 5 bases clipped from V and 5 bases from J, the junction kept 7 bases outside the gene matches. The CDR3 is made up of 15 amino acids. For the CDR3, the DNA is TGTGCCAGCAGCCCGATGGGACAGGGGGGCGAGACCCAGTACTTC. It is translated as CASSPMGQGGETQYF.

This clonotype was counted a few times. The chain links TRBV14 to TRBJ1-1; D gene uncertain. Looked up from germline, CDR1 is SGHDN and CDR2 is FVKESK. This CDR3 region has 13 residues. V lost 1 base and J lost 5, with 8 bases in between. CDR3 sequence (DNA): TGTGCCAGCAGCCAAGTGTGGGATACTGAAGCTTTCTTT. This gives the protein CASSQVWDTEAFF.

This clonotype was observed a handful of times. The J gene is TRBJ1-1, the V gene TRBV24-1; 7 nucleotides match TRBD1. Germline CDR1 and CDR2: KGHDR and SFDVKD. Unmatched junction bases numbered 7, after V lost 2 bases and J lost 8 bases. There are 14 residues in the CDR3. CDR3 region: CATSDSGDREEAFF. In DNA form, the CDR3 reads TGTGCCACCAGTGATTCAGGGGACAGAGAGGAAGCTTTCTTT.

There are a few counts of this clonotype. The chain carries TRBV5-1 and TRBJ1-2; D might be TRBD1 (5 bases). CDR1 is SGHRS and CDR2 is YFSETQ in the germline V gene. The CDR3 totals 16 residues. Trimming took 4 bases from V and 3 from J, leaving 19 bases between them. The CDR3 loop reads CASSTSPSGRDYGYTF. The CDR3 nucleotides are TGCGCCAGCAGCACCTCCCCCTCGGGCAGGGACTATGGCTACACCTTC.

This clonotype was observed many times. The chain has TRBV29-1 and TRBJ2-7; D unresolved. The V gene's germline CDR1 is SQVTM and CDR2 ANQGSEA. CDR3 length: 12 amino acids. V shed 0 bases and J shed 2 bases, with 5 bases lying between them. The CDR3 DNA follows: TGCAGCGTTGAAGAAGGGACCTACGAGCAGTACTTC. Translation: CSVEEGTYEQYF.

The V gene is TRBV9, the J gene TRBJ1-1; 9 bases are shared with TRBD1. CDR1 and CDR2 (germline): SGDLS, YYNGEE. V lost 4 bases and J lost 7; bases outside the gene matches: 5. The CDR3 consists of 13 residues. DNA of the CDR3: TGTGCCAGCAGCTCCAGACAGGGGGGTGAAGCTTTCTTT. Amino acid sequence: CASSSRQGGEAFF.

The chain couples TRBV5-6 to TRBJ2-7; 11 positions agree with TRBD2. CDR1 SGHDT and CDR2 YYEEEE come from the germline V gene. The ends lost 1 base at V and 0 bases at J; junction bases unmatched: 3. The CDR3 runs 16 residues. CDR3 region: CASSLFGLAGSYEQYF. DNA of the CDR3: TGTGCCAGCAGCTTGTTCGGACTAGCGGGCTCCTACGAGCAGTACTTC.

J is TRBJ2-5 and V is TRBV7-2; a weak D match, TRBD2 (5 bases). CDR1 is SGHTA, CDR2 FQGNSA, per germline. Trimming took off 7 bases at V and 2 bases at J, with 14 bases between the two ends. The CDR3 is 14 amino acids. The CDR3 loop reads CASTGERAQETQYF. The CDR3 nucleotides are TGTGCCAGCACCGGGGAGAGGGCACAAGAGACCCAGTACTTC.

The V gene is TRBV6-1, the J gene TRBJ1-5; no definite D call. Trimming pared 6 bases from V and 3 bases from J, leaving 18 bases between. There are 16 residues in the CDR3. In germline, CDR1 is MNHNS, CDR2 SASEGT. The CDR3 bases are TGTGCCAGCAGGGAATCAAGGCGGGCCTTCAATCAGCCCCAGCATTTT. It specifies CASRESRRAFNQPQHF.

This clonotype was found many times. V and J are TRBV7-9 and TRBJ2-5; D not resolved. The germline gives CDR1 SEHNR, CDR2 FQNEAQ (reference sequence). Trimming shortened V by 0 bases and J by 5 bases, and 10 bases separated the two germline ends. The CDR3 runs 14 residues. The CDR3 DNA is TGTGCCAGCAGCTTAGCTGCACGGTTGGAGACCCAGTACTTC. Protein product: CASSLAARLETQYF. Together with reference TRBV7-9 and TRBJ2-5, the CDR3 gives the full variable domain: DTGVSQNPRHKITKRGQNVTFRCDPISEHNRLYWYRQTLGQGPEFLTYFQNEAQLEKSRLLSDRFSAERPKGSFSTLEIQRTEQGDSAMYLCASSLAARLETQYFGPGTRLLVL.